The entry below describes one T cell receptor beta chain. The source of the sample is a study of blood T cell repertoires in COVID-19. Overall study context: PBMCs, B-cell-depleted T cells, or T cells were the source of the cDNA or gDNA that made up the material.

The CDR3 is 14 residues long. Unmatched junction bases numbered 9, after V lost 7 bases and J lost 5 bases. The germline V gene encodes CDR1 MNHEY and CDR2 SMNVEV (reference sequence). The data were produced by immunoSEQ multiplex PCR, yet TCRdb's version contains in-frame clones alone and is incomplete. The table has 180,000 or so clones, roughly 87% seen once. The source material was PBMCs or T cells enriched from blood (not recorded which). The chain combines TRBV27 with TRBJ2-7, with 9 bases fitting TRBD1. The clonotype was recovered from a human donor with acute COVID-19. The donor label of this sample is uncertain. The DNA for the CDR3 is TGTGCCAGCAACGCCGGGACAGGGTCTCACGAGCAGTACTTC. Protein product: CASNAGTGSHEQYF.